This T cell receptor (beta chain) was found in a study of beta chain features in type 1 diabetes listed by TCRdb under 2018. About the full investigation: Mean age, gender distribution, total cell number and subset yield did not differ between patients and healthy donors. Regulatory and stem cell-like memory subsets were isolated from only 8 patients and roughly 8 healthy donors, whereas naive and central memory subsets came from all 30 or so donors. In the study, TCRB repertoires of sorted circulating CD4+ T cell subsets from recently diagnosed type 1 diabetes patients were compared with those of matched healthy donors. Across all samples, about 110 million sorted cells were examined, and cell number per subset correlated strongly with RNA yield.

All of the isolated RNA was reverse transcribed with the High Capacity cDNA Reverse Transcription Kit, so expressed TCRB transcripts were sequenced. Deep immunoSEQ sequencing was applied to naive, central memory and regulatory T cell samples, giving an average of around 4 million total reads per sample. Sorted cells were lysed in RLT buffer, and RNA was extracted using DNase-treated RNeasy Micro or Mini kits according to cell number. Each cell subset was processed on its own to prevent cross-contamination, while patient and healthy donor samples were processed together. The immunoSEQ multiplex PCR was used to amplify TCRB sequences from cDNA, yielding 87-bp fragments that span the CDR3 region. The amplicons were sequenced using the Illumina HiSeq platform. The source study handled its data this way. Synthetic template baselines were used to correct PCR bias computationally, reads within Hamming distance 2 were collapsed, and singletons that could not be merged were discarded. Reads were aligned against IMGT to assign V, D and J genes, CDR3 length and insertions or deletions at six rearrangement sites. Within each subset, clonotype counts were normalized to sorted cell number, after which true diversity and Gini coefficients were computed with the tcR R package. Repertoire sharing was quantified using the overlap coefficient calculated on TCRB nucleotide sequences. As a proxy for the pre-selection repertoire, out-of-frame TCRB sequences from naive cells were analyzed. Held by TCRdb, this immuneACCESS table contains in-frame sequences only and omits some clones. Under half of the omission traces to an unresolved V gene where checked; the cause of the rest is unknown. V and J calls and clone size are those listed in that table; D and trimming were worked out from the DNA. A total of 900,000 or so clones appear in this sample, 15% to 20% of them only once. The ten largest clones represent 0.023% of the sample.

With regard to this clone: The target of this receptor is not known. Per-base quality was not reported, and no clone a single base away is much larger than it.

Each donor gave one peripheral blood draw, approximately 100 mL on average, collected into heparinised tubes. Using a panel that included CD45RO, CCR7, CD25, CD127, CD95 and CD27, naive, central memory, regulatory and stem cell-like memory CD4+ T cells were sorted on a BD FACSAria II. All sorted populations exceeded 95% purity. PBMCs were isolated right away by Lymphoprep density gradient centrifugation and were stained directly, without culture. To minimize batch effects, samples were stained and sorted in pairs, one healthy donor with one patient per experiment. Germline trimming: 2 bases from V, 7 bases from J; junction bases outside gene matches: 7. Including the terminal cysteine and phenylalanine, the CDR3 comprises 14 residues. Only the CDR3 DNA is retained, 42 bases long and in frame from the first base. The CDR1 and CDR2 encoded by the germline V gene are MNHEY and SVGAGI. Points the paper makes about the study in general: At VDJ recombination sites, type 1 diabetes patients had fewer insertions and more deleted nucleotides, which implies abnormalities in thymic rearrangement. PCR may preferentially amplify shorter templates, but because patient and control samples were amplified and corrected together, any resulting skew would affect both groups equally. In all four CD4+ subsets, TCRB CDR3 length was moderately but significantly shorter in type 1 diabetes patients. The naive, central memory and regulatory TCRB repertoires appeared to resemble one another more closely among patients than among healthy donors. Because cDNA was sequenced instead of genomic DNA, activated cells with high expression could be over-represented, although the groups did not differ in activation or CD3 levels. Because small numbers of individuals were included in the HLA sub-analyses, any influence of HLA type on TCRB rearrangement was left unresolved.

This receptor chain uses TRBV6-5 and TRBJ1-1, and 7 bases in between align with TRBD1. The clonotype was recovered from a woman under 30 in good health. Sample: naive CD4+ T cells from blood. The sample's cell subset or site label is to be understood as: true naive CD4+ T cells. The DNA is TGTGCCAGCAGTTACGGGGGGACAGATGATGAAGCTTTCTTT. Translated, this gives CASSYGGTDDEAFF.